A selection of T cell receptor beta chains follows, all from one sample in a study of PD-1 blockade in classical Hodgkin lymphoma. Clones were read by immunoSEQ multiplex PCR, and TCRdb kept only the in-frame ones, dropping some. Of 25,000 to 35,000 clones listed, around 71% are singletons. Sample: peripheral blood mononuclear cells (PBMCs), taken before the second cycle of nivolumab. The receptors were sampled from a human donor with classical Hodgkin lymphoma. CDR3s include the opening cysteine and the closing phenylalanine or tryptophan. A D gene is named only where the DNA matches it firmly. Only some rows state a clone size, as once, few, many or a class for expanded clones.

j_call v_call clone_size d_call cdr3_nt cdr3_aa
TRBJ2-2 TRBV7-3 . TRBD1 TGTGCCAGCAGCCCCCTGGGACAGGGGGACACCGGGGAGCTGTTTTTT CASSPLGQGDTGELFF
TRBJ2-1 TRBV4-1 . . TGCGCCAGCAGCCAAGAAATAGCGGCAGCCTACAATGAGCAGTTCTTC CASSQEIAAAYNEQFF
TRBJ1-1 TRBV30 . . TGTGCCTGGACCCCCGGACAGAGGAACACTGAAGCTTTCTTT CAWTPGQRNTEAFF
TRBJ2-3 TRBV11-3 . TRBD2 TGTGCCAGCAGCTACGGGGGGGCCGCAGATACGCAGTATTTT CASSYGGAADTQYF
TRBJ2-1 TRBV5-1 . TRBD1 TGCGCCAGCAGCTTAGGGGGCCGTGAGCAGTTCTTC CASSLGGREQFF
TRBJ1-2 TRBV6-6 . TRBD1 TGTGCCAGCAGCCGGGACAGGACCCTTGGCTACACCTTC CASSRDRTLGYTF
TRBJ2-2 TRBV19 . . TGTGCCACAACGCTTGGGGTTTCCGGGGAGCTGTTTTTT CATTLGVSGELFF
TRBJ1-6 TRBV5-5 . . TGTGCCGGCCAGGACCTCCCTGAGTCACCCCTCCACTTT CAGQDLPESPLHF
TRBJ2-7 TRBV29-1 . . TGCAGCGTTTATGACTCATACGAGCAGTACTTC CSVYDSYEQYF
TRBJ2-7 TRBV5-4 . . TGTGCCAGCAGCTTGGAGAGGTCTCCTTACGAGCAGTACTTC CASSLERSPYEQYF
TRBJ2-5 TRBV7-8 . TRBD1 TGTGCCAGCAGCTTAGAGGTTCCTAGGGACAGTAACATTAGGGAGACCCAGTACTTC CASSLEVPRDSNIRETQYF
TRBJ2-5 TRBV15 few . TGTGCCACCGTCGAGTCCCGAAGGGGAGAGACCCAGTACTTC CATVESRRGETQYF
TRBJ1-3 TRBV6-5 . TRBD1 TGTGCCAGCCGGCCGGACAGGGGTGGAAACACCATATATTTT CASRPDRGGNTIYF
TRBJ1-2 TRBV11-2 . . TGTGCCAGCAGCTTAGAGCCCCGCTTGGGCTATGGCTACACCTTC CASSLEPRLGYGYTF
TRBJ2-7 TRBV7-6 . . TGTGCCAGCAGCCTTGAGACAGGAATAGGGGAGCAGTACTTC CASSLETGIGEQYF
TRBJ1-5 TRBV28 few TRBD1 TGTGCCAGCAGTTTAGACAGGGATAGCAATCAGCCCCAGCATTTT CASSLDRDSNQPQHF
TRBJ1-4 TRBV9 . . TGTGCCAGCAGCGCGGGACACGACCGTAATGAAAAACTGTTTTTT CASSAGHDRNEKLFF
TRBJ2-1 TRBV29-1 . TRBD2 TGCAGCGTTGAGGGCGGGGGGAGGGATGAGCAGTTCTTC CSVEGGGRDEQFF
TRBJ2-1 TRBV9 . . TGTGCCAGCAGCGGACCGAGGAGCTCCTACAATGAGCAGTTCTTC CASSGPRSSYNEQFF
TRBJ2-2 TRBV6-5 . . TGTGCCAGCAGTCCCACTGGGGGGCCGGGCGGGGAGCTGTTTTTT CASSPTGGPGGELFF
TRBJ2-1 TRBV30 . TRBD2 TGTGCCTGGTGTGAGACTAGCGGGGTTTACAATGAGCAGTTCTTC CAWCETSGVYNEQFF
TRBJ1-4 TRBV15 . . TGTGCCACCAGCAGAGACATTAAGGACTCCCTTCCGCGAAAACTGTTTTTT CATSRDIKDSLPRKLFF
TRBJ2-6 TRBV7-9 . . TGTGCCAGCATCCCCGGTCTGGGGGCCAACGTCCTGACTTTC CASIPGLGANVLTF
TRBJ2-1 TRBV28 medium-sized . TGTGCCAGCAGCTGGGAGTCATACAATGAGCAGTTCTTC CASSWESYNEQFF
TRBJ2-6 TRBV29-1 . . TGCAGCGTTCGTCGATCTGGGGCCAACGTCCTGACTTTC CSVRRSGANVLTF
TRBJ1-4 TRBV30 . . TGTGCCTGGAGTCCCCGTGAGTTCGGAACTAATGAAAAACTGTTTTTT CAWSPREFGTNEKLFF
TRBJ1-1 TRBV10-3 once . TGTGCCATCAGTGAGTCGACGGCCAAGGACACTGAAGCTTTCTTT CAISESTAKDTEAFF
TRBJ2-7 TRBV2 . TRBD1 TGTGCCAGCAGAACGACAGGGGGACCCTACGAGCAGTACTTC CASRTTGGPYEQYF
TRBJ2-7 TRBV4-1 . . TGCGCCAGCAGCCAAGCGCCCCAACGGACCTACGAGCAGTACTTC CASSQAPQRTYEQYF
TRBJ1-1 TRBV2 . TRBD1 TGTGCCAGCAGTGAAGCGTGGGGCGTACAGGGGAGGTTCACTGAAGCTTTCTTT CASSEAWGVQGRFTEAFF
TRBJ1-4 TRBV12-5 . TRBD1 TGTGCTAGTGGTTTGGGACAGGGCGCAACTAATGAAAAACTGTTTTTT CASGLGQGATNEKLFF
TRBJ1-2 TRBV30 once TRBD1 TGTGCCTGGAGTGCGCTCGAAATTCCCTTGGACAGGCGATTACTCTATGGCTACACCTTC CAWSALEIPLDRRLLYGYTF
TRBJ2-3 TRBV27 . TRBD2 TGTGCCAGCAGTTTACCTGGCGGAATAGCGGGGGCTCCAGATACGCAGTATTTT CASSLPGGIAGAPDTQYF
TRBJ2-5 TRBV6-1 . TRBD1 TGTGCCAGCATCCCCAGTGGACAGGTTCAAGAGACCCAGTACTTC CASIPSGQVQETQYF
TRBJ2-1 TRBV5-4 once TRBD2 TGTGCCAGCAGCCCCTGGACTAGCGGGGGTATAAATGAGCAGTTCTTC CASSPWTSGGINEQFF
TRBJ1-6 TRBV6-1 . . TGTGCCAGCAGTGAATCAGTTTCTGCTTCACCCCTCCACTTT CASSESVSASPLHF
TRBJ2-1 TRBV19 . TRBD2 TGTGCCAGTAGTCCACGAGGCGGGGGAATCGGGGCGAGGGAGCAGTTCTTC CASSPRGGGIGAREQFF
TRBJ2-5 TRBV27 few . TGTGCCAGCAGTCCCCGATGGCAGGAGGAGACCCAGTACTTC CASSPRWQEETQYF
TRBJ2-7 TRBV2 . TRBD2 TGTGCCAGCAGTGGGGAGGGCGACCTCTCCTACGAGCAGTACTTC CASSGEGDLSYEQYF
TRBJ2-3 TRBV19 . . TGTGCCAGTAGTGGGCCGACAGATACGCAGTATTTT CASSGPTDTQYF
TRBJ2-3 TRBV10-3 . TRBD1 TGTGCCATCAGTGTAACAGGGGGGAAGAGCACAGATACGCAGTATTTT CAISVTGGKSTDTQYF
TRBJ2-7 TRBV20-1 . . TGCAGTGCTAGTGACGGTTACGAGCAGTACTTC CSASDGYEQYF
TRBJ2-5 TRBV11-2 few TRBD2 TGTGCCAGCAGCTTAGCAAGCGGGGGGGCCTCCCAAGAGACCCAGTACTTC CASSLASGGASQETQYF
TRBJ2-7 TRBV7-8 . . TGTGCCAGCAGCCCCGAGTTCACAGGGATCGAGCAGTACTTC CASSPEFTGIEQYF
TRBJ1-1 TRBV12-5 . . TGTGCTAGTGCCGTGGGGTTTTCTGAAGCTTTCTTT CASAVGFSEAFF
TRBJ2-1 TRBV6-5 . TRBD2 TGTGCCAGCAAACAAGGACTAGGGTCCTACAATGAGCAGTTCTTC CASKQGLGSYNEQFF
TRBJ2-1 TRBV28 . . TGTGCCAGCAGTTTATTGGCGGGGCGAGACAATGAGCAGTTCTTC CASSLLAGRDNEQFF
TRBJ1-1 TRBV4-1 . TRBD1 TGCGCCAGCAGCACACCGCCACAGGGGGAGGGCACTGAAGCTTTCTTT CASSTPPQGEGTEAFF